This T cell receptor (beta chain) is from a study of spatial heterogeneity in lung cancer. Study-wide findings and caveats: Blood showed ubiquitous tumor TCRs more often at resection than at routine follow-up.

This clonotype has ten or more counts. Its antigen is unknown. CDR3 length: 12 residues. Trimming pared 7 bases from V and 0 bases from J, leaving 6 bases between. The germline V gene has CDR1 SNHLY and CDR2 FYNNEI. Sample time point: sample taken at primary tumor resection. Unsorted samples of tumor, nontumor lung or frozen PBMC had their whole RNA sequenced. TCRdb itself ran the 5' RACE reads through MiXCR, one entry per CDR3 protein. The table records under 30,000 distinct CDR3 sequences, under 4% of them present only once. The TCR comes from a female donor with early-stage non-small cell lung cancer. Material: PBMCs, obtained at surgery. The chain links TRBV2 to TRBJ1-1; D remains unclear. The CDR3 DNA sequence: TGTGCCAGCATTTGGATGAACACTGAAGCTTTCTTT. Translation gives CASIWMNTEAFF.